The 32 T cell receptor beta chains in this list originate from one sample, sequenced in a study of graft-versus-host responses after intestinal transplantation. Repertoires were generated with immunoSEQ multiplex PCR, while TCRdb's copy carries only in-frame clones and drops some. The sample lists more than 9,000 clones, 93% seen once, with 20% to 25% in the top ten. Specimen: PBMCs, collected roughly 110 days after intestinal transplant. These receptors originate from a human patient who received an intestinal transplant, so some T cells may come from the graft donor.

The CDR3 loop reads CASSFSVGNENQPQHF. Here the CDR3 DNA reads TGTGCCAGCAGCTTCTCGGTGGGGAATGAGAATCAGCCCCAGCATTTT. The chain joins TRBV7-8 to TRBJ1-5; no clear D gene. V was clipped by 3 bases and J by 4 bases, with 16 bases between them. The CDR3 runs 16 residues. Germline CDR1 SGHVS, CDR2 FQNEAQ. The whole variable domain, filled in from reference TRBV7-8 and TRBJ1-5, reads GAGVSQSPRYKVAKRGQDVALRCDPISGHVSLFWYQQALGQGPEFLTYFQNEAQLDKSGLPSDRFFAERPEGSVSTLKIQRTQQEDSAVYLCASSFSVGNENQPQHFGDGTRLSIL.

This chain connects TRBV2 to TRBJ1-5; 8 bases align to TRBD1. CDR1 and CDR2 (germline): SNHLY, FYNNEI. V was clipped by 6 bases and J by 6 bases; unmatched bases: 10. The CDR3 sequence is 15 residues long. This CDR3 is CASSKDRELVQPQHF. CDR3 in DNA: TGTGCCAGCAGCAAGGACAGGGAACTGGTTCAGCCCCAGCATTTT.

The chain uses TRBV27 and TRBJ2-1; 13 bases are a match to TRBD2. The germline CDR1 and CDR2 sequences are MNHEY and SMNVEV (reference sequence). J was trimmed by 9 bases and V by 2 bases; bases with no gene match: 4. The CDR3 consists of 15 residues. CDR3 loop: CASSLGLAGAGEQFF. CDR3 DNA sequence: TGTGCCAGCAGTTTAGGACTAGCGGGAGCAGGTGAGCAGTTCTTC.

The gene calls are TRBV28 and TRBJ2-1; D may be TRBD1 or TRBD2 (5 bases each). The CDR3 spans 19 residues. The germline V gene encodes CDR1 MDHEN and CDR2 SYDVKM. The V gene lost 3 bases and the J gene lost 0 bases, with 21 bases spanning the gap. The CDR3 sequence: CASSLWGEGTRDSYNEQFF. CDR3 DNA: TGTGCCAGCAGTTTGTGGGGCGAGGGGACCCGAGACTCCTACAATGAGCAGTTCTTC.

V is TRBV9 and J is TRBJ1-1; D uncertain. The length of the CDR3 is 15 residues. Trimming removed 4 bases at V and 8 bases at J, with 21 bases between. Germline values: CDR1 SGDLS, CDR2 YYNGEE. The CDR3: CASSPLLLTTREAFF. CDR3 nucleotides: TGTGCCAGCAGCCCACTTCTCCTGACAACCCGAGAAGCTTTCTTT.

CDR3 bases: TGTGCCACCAGCAGAAAGGAAGAGACCCAGTACTTC. This codes for CATSRKEETQYF. This chain joins TRBV15 and TRBJ2-5; D is uncertain. The V end lost 2 bases, the J end lost 3 bases, and 4 bases lay between the germline ends. This CDR3 region has 12 residues. CDR1 LNHNV and CDR2 YYDKDF come from the germline V gene (reference sequence).

J is TRBJ1-4 and V is TRBV4-1; D gene ambiguous. The germline CDR1 and CDR2 sequences are MGHRA and YSYEKL. With 0 bases removed from V and 0 bases from J, the gap between germline ends came to 8 bases. The CDR3 totals 16 residues. The DNA for the CDR3 is TGCGCCAGCAGCCAAGAGGGTTCTGCAACTAATGAAAAACTGTTTTTT. It encodes CASSQEGSATNEKLFF.

With regard to this clone: A junction boundary mismatches the germline segment, possibly from a read error. V gene TRBV6-5 combines with J gene TRBJ2-3, with D perhaps TRBD1 or TRBD2 (6 bases each). The V gene's germline CDR1 is MNHEY and CDR2 SVGAGI. This CDR3 contains 16 residues. In nucleotides, the CDR3 is TGTGCCAGCAGTTACTCGGGGGGCAGAGGCACAGATGCGCAGTATTTT. Encoded protein: CASSYSGGRGTDAQYF.

J is TRBJ2-3 and V is TRBV2; D might be TRBD1 or TRBD2, each matching 7 bases. The ends were cut back, 6 bases at V and 3 bases at J, with 16 bases in the middle. The CDR3 has 15 residues. Germline values: CDR1 SNHLY, CDR2 FYNNEI. CDR3 nucleotides: TGTGCCAGCAGAGCGGGACAGCCCTTGACAGATACGCAGTATTTT. It encodes CASRAGQPLTDTQYF.

The rearrangement links TRBV11-2 to TRBJ2-5; tentatively, D is TRBD1 or TRBD2 (5 bases each). Trimming pared 1 base from V and 1 base from J, leaving 13 bases between. This CDR3 region has 16 residues. Germline lookup yields CDR1 SGHAT and CDR2 FQNNGV. The CDR3 sequence is CASSLGIWGSQETQYF. CDR3 bases: TGTGCCAGCAGCTTAGGAATATGGGGGTCCCAAGAGACCCAGTACTTC.

The chain joins TRBV10-2 to TRBJ2-1; no definite D call. The CDR3 has 11 amino acids. CDR1 is WSHSY and CDR2 is SAAADI in the germline V gene. The ends were cut back, 3 bases at V and 4 bases at J, with 1 base in the middle. The CDR3 loop is CASSDYNEQFF. The CDR3 nucleotides are TGCGCCAGCAGTGATTACAATGAGCAGTTCTTC.

The CDR3 here is CASGGPDRGLRDRSYEQYF. The CDR3 DNA is TGTGCCAGTGGGGGACCTGACAGGGGGCTACGGGACCGCTCCTACGAGCAGTACTTC. The V call is TRBV28, the J call TRBJ2-7; 10 bases align to TRBD1. Germline V CDR1 and CDR2: MDHEN, SYDVKM. V dropped 9 bases and J dropped 0; count of bases not matched to a gene: 20. CDR3 length: 19 amino acids.

The chain couples TRBV15 to TRBJ2-5; D may correspond to TRBD1 or TRBD2 (5 bases each). V gave up 2 bases and J gave up 1 base, with 8 bases separating them. CDR3 length: 14 residues. Germline V lookup: CDR1 LNHNV, CDR2 YYDKDF (reference sequence). As DNA, the CDR3 is TGTGCCACCAGCAGAAGGGACGGCCAAGAGACCCAGTACTTC. This encodes CATSRRDGQETQYF.

This clone was observed once. The chain employs TRBV29-1 and TRBJ1-1; the D gene is possibly TRBD1 (6 bases). The CDR3 contains 10 residues. Germline V gives CDR1 SQVTM, CDR2 ANQGSEA. The germline V and J ends were trimmed by 4 bases and 8 bases, with 8 bases remaining between them. The CDR3 coding sequence is TGCAGCGTTGGGACAGTCGAAGCTTTCTTT. Its translation: CSVGTVEAFF.

The chain has TRBV6-6 and TRBJ1-2, with unresolved D. V was cut by 0 bases and J by 2 bases, with 4 bases left in between. The germline V gene encodes CDR1 MNHNY and CDR2 SVGAGI (reference sequence). The CDR3 runs 13 residues. CDR3 loop: CASSYSENYGYTF. The CDR3 coding sequence is TGTGCCAGCAGTTACTCGGAAAACTATGGCTACACCTTC.

The gene calls are TRBV12-5 and TRBJ2-1, with a weak D call TRBD2 (5 bases). The CDR3 has 14 amino acids. V was pared by 2 bases and J by 4 bases, with 9 bases between. The germline V gene encodes CDR1 LGHNT and CDR2 FRNRAP. This CDR3 is CASGLPRGYNEQFF. The DNA of the CDR3 is TGTGCTAGTGGTTTGCCTCGGGGATACAATGAGCAGTTCTTC.

The chain couples TRBV27 to TRBJ2-7; D call uncertain. V lost 6 bases and J lost 3, with 12 bases in between. Germline values: CDR1 MNHEY, CDR2 SMNVEV (reference sequence). The CDR3 runs 13 residues. As DNA, the CDR3 is TGTGCCAGCAGCCCCCCGGCGCACTACGAGCAGTACTTC. This encodes CASSPPAHYEQYF.

The gene calls are TRBV2 and TRBJ2-2, with TRBD1 matching 7 bases. Looked up from germline, CDR1 is SNHLY and CDR2 is FYNNEI. The CDR3 has 16 amino acids. With V trimmed by 2 bases and J by 6 bases, 9 bases remained unmatched. In nucleotides, the CDR3 is TGTGCCAGCAGTGAAAGCTCTCAGGGGGAAGCCGGGGAGCTGTTTTTT. Translation: CASSESSQGEAGELFF. The whole variable domain, remainder taken from reference TRBV2 and TRBJ2-2, is EPEVTQTPSHQVTQMGQEVILRCVPISNHLYFYWYRQILGQKVEFLVSFYNNEISEKSEIFDDQFSVERPDGSNFTLKIRSTKLEDSAMYFCASSESSQGEAGELFFGEGSRLTVL.

The rearrangement uses TRBV9 and TRBJ2-1; unclear D gene. V was pared by 0 bases and J by 0 bases, with 10 bases between. Germline CDR1 is SGDLS and CDR2 is YYNGEE. CDR3 length: 16 amino acids. CDR3: CASSVDGTGSYNEQFF. The CDR3 nucleotides are TGTGCCAGCAGCGTAGATGGCACCGGCTCCTACAATGAGCAGTTCTTC.

The chain links TRBV7-6 to TRBJ2-3, with 9 positions matching TRBD2. Per the germline V gene, CDR1 is SGHVS and CDR2 is FNYEAQ. This CDR3 is built from 16 residues. Unmatched junction bases numbered 3, after V lost 0 bases and J lost 2 bases. Here the CDR3 reads CASSLALAGYTDTQYF. CDR3 coding DNA: TGTGCCAGCAGCTTAGCCCTAGCGGGATACACAGATACGCAGTATTTT.

This clone was observed a single time. V gene TRBV6-1 combines with J gene TRBJ2-3; D is perhaps TRBD2 (6 bases). The CDR3 runs 14 residues. Trimming left V 8 bases short and J 2 bases short, with 14 bases between. The germline V gene encodes CDR1 MNHNS and CDR2 SASEGT. CDR3 residues: CASALRDFTDTQYF. The CDR3 DNA reads as TGTGCCAGCGCCCTCCGGGACTTCACAGATACGCAGTATTTT.

J is TRBJ1-1 and V is TRBV19; D gene uncertain. Germline-derived CDR1 and CDR2 are LNHDA and SQIVND (reference sequence). The CDR3 has 13 amino acids. V was pared by 7 bases and J by 1 base, with 10 bases between. CDR3 DNA sequence: TGTGCCAGTATGAGGACGGCGAACACTGAAGCTTTCTTT. This translates into CASMRTANTEAFF.

The chain joins TRBV7-3 to TRBJ2-5; 9 nucleotides line up with TRBD1. The CDR3 contains 15 residues. With V trimmed by 2 bases and J by 1 base, 2 bases remained unmatched. In germline, CDR1 is SGHTA, CDR2 FQGTGA. CDR3 loop: CASSLGTGLQETQYF. Here the CDR3 DNA reads TGTGCCAGCAGCTTAGGGACAGGGCTCCAAGAGACCCAGTACTTC.

This chain links TRBV2 with TRBJ2-6; D is perhaps TRBD1 (5 bases). V was cut by 6 bases and J by 0 bases, with 9 bases left in between. The germline V gene encodes CDR1 SNHLY and CDR2 FYNNEI. The CDR3 contains 15 residues. CDR3 region: CASSPQGSGANVLTF. CDR3 bases: TGTGCCAGCAGCCCCCAGGGCTCTGGGGCCAACGTCCTGACTTTC. The full variable domain, completed using reference TRBV2 and TRBJ2-6, is EPEVTQTPSHQVTQMGQEVILRCVPISNHLYFYWYRQILGQKVEFLVSFYNNEISEKSEIFDDQFSVERPDGSNFTLKIRSTKLEDSAMYFCASSPQGSGANVLTFGAGSRLTVL.

Note on this clone: The junction and the germline gene differ at one end; a read error may be behind it. The chain recombines TRBV6-6 with TRBJ1-1; TRBD1 matches at 7 bases. The CDR3 runs to 15 residues. Germline CDR1 MNHNY, CDR2 SVGAGI (reference sequence). CDR3: CASSNSNRGLTEAFF. The CDR3 DNA reads as TGTGCCAGCAGTAACTCAAACAGGGGACTCACTGAAGCTTTCTTT.

The rearrangement uses TRBV6-1 and TRBJ2-7, with TRBD2 matching over 11 bases. The trim removed 5 bases at V and 4 bases at J, leaving 4 bases unmatched. Germline assignment: CDR1 MNHNS and CDR2 SASEGT. The CDR3 has 14 residues. The CDR3 DNA is TGTGCCAGCAGTCCATTAGCGGGAGGGTACGAGCAGTACTTC. Encoded protein: CASSPLAGGYEQYF.

CDR3 amino acids: CASSTNVGLGQPQHF. The CDR3 nucleotides are TGTGCCAGCAGCACTAATGTAGGGTTAGGTCAGCCCCAGCATTTT. The chain is built from TRBV11-2 and TRBJ1-5; D remains ambiguous. Germline CDR1 reads SGHAT; CDR2 reads FQNNGV. This CDR3 contains 15 residues. V lost 5 bases to trimming and J lost 6 bases, with 17 bases between them.

V usage is TRBV9 and J usage is TRBJ2-3; unclear D gene. CDR3 length equals 12 residues. The V end lost 0 bases, the J end lost 4 bases, and 3 bases lay between the germline ends. CDR1 is SGDLS, CDR2 YYNGEE, per germline. The CDR3 DNA reads as TGTGCCAGCAGCGTAGCCGCAGATACGCAGTATTTT. It yields the protein CASSVAADTQYF.

The rearrangement uses TRBV11-1 and TRBJ2-1, with D perhaps being TRBD1 or TRBD2 (6 bases each). Germline V lookup: CDR1 SGHAT, CDR2 FQDESV (reference sequence). The CDR3 extends over 19 amino acids. V dropped 1 base and J dropped 6 bases, with 25 bases sitting between them. The CDR3 sequence: CASSLVTVDRLGGPNEQFF. In nucleotides, the CDR3 is TGTGCCAGCAGCTTAGTTACGGTCGACCGGCTAGGGGGGCCCAATGAGCAGTTCTTC. The full variable domain, its missing parts supplied by reference TRBV11-1 and TRBJ2-1, is EAEVAQSPRYKITEKSQAVAFWCDPISGHATLYWYRQILGQGPELLVQFQDESVVDDSQLPKDRFSAERLKGVDSTLKIQPAELGDSAMYLCASSLVTVDRLGGPNEQFFGPGTRLTVL.

The chain recombines TRBV28 with TRBJ1-2, with 7 bases matching TRBD1. V lost 4 bases to trimming and J lost 3 bases; unmatched junction nucleotides: 8. The CDR3 sequence is 15 residues long. CDR1 is MDHEN and CDR2 is SYDVKM in the germline V gene. CDR3 sequence: CASSSTDRVDYGYTF. The CDR3 bases are TGTGCCAGCAGTTCCACCGACAGGGTAGACTATGGCTACACCTTC.

J is TRBJ2-5 and V is TRBV10-2; the match to TRBD1 covers 7 bases. The DNA matches TRBJ2-7 better at its end, which makes the J call doubtful. The CDR3 covers 15 residues. Germline V gives CDR1 WSHSY, CDR2 SAAADI. The CDR3 is CASSESSQGAYEQYF. CDR3 DNA sequence: TGCGCCAGCAGTGAGTCCTCGCAGGGGGCCTACGAGCAGTACTTC.

This clone was seen once. V usage is TRBV7-3 and J usage is TRBJ2-3, with a weak D call TRBD2 (6 bases). Trimming removed 0 bases at V and 0 bases at J, with 10 bases between. CDR1 SGHTA and CDR2 FQGTGA come from the germline V gene. There are 16 residues in the CDR3. The CDR3 is CASSLTSSGSTDTQYF. The CDR3 DNA is TGTGCCAGCAGCTTAACAAGTAGCGGCAGCACAGATACGCAGTATTTT.